Reported below is one T cell receptor (beta chain). This clone's antigen is unknown. No base qualities exist here, and no much larger clone lies one base off it. The donors were patients who had localized lung adenocarcinoma, which is a subtype of non-small cell lung cancer. The margins of localized lung adenocarcinomas were where the samples came from. For TCR repertoire analysis, CD4+ T cells from tumor tissue were profiled separately from CD8+ T cells. The data are from a study of CD4 and CD8 cells across lung adenocarcinoma regions (dated by TCRdb to 2016 to 2019). Regarding the complete study: Intratumor heterogeneity of the T cell receptor repertoire was examined by comparing tumor centers with tumor margins.

Receptors were amplified or captured by PCR. Data came from a HiSeq X Ten. The public reads were reprocessed in TCRdb via fastp at Q25 and MiXCR, keeping in-frame beta chains. Every distinct CDR3 protein forms one entry, paired with its most common genes and DNA. This sample is represented by a few thousand distinct CDR3 sequences; roughly 51% of them were singletons. The ten largest make up 24% of the sample. From the cysteine up to the phenylalanine, the CDR3 has a length of 17 residues. Of the read, only the CDR3 DNA is kept; its 51 bases are in frame from base 1. For this chain, trimming is 4 bases at the V end and 4 bases at the J end, and the number of junction bases without a gene match is 13. Taken from the germline V gene (reference sequence), the CDR1 and CDR2 loops are LGHDT and YNNKEL.

The sequencing input was CD4+ T cells from the margin of a lung tumor. In the paper's terms, the cell subset or site label means: tumor margin region. The V and J genes are TRBV3-1 and TRBJ2-5; 9 of the junction bases match TRBD1. The sequence derives from a female donor with lung adenocarcinoma. The CD4 and CD8 labels of this study may be unreliable. The CDR3 region reads CASSRWGETGGRETQYF. The bases read TGTGCCAGCAGCCGATGGGGGGAGACAGGGGGACGAGAGACCCAGTACTTC.